Sequencing of this TCR beta chain was carried out in a study of radiotherapy plus CTLA-4 blockade in lung cancer. Study-level background: About 17% of enrolled patients responded objectively, and around 30% had disease control.

The study's findings and limits: Early blood T cell clone dynamics, with interferon-beta, were reported to best predict response. Radiotherapy plus ipilimumab was followed by expansion in blood of tumor-derived TCR clones.

In chemo-refractory metastatic non-small-cell lung cancer, patients got ipilimumab CTLA-4 blockade together with focal radiation. Trimming removed 4 bases from V and 1 base from J; junction bases left unmatched: 9. Germline lookup yields CDR1 MRHNA and CDR2 SNTAGT. CDR3 length: 16 amino acids. Clones were sequenced by immunoSEQ multiplex PCR, and TCRdb holds only the in-frame ones, with some missing. The sample shows about 38,000 clones, around 79% of them seen only once. A note on this clone: Its antigen is unknown.

The chain joins TRBV6-4 to TRBJ1-1; 7 bases are a match to TRBD1. The TCR was taken from a human donor with non-small cell lung cancer who had stable disease on radiotherapy plus ipilimumab. Specimen: peripheral blood, collected from a patient treated with radiotherapy plus ipilimumab. Here the CDR3 reads CASSVRGFDRNTEAFF. CDR3 bases: TGTGCCAGCAGTGTCAGGGGGTTTGACCGGAACACTGAAGCTTTCTTT.